Below are 31 T cell receptor beta chains sequenced from a single sample in a study of T cell responses to AZD1222 COVID-19 vaccine. Generated by immunoSEQ multiplex PCR, the TCRdb table keeps only in-frame clones and is missing some. Among more than 95,000 clones, over 75% were seen once, and the ten largest hold around 8.7%. The sample here was peripheral blood, taken on day 0 of AZD1222 vaccination. The receptors come from an adult in good health.

V gene TRBV5-6 combines with J gene TRBJ1-2, with no clear D. The CDR3 extends over 11 amino acids. Between the trimmed V and J ends, which lost 4 bases and 8 bases, there was a span of 9 bases. Per germline, CDR1 SGHDT and CDR2 YYEEEE. In DNA, the CDR3 is TGTGCCAGCAGCGCCACTGGGGGCTACACCTTC. Its translation is CASSATGGYTF.

The chain is built from TRBV27 and TRBJ2-5, with unresolved D. This CDR3 is 11 amino acids long. Trimming left V 3 bases short and J 1 base short, with 0 bases between. Germline V gene lookup returns CDR1 MNHEY and CDR2 SMNVEV (reference sequence). The CDR3: CASSFQETQYF. The CDR3 bases are TGTGCCAGCAGTTTCCAAGAGACCCAGTACTTC.

The V call is TRBV28, the J call TRBJ1-4; D is possibly TRBD1 (5 bases). This CDR3 region has 13 residues. Germline V gene lookup returns CDR1 MDHEN and CDR2 SYDVKM. Trimming removed 4 bases at V and 10 bases at J, with 13 bases between. The CDR3 region has the DNA TGTGCCAGCAGTTCGCAGGGAACAGGAAAACTGTTTTTT. Its translation is CASSSQGTGKLFF.

The CDR3 sequence is CASSVVGWGEAFF. As DNA, the CDR3 is TGTGCCAGCAGCGTGGTCGGTTGGGGTGAAGCTTTCTTT. This chain links TRBV9 with TRBJ1-1; D remains unclear. The CDR3 has 13 amino acids. Germline-derived CDR1 and CDR2 are SGDLS and YYNGEE. V was shortened by 2 bases and J by 7 bases, with 12 bases between the two germline ends.

The rearrangement uses TRBV5-1 and TRBJ1-4; TRBD1 aligns across 7 bases. This CDR3 region has 15 residues. The V and J ends lost 3 bases and 4 bases, in that order; junction bases with no gene match: 6. Looked up from germline, CDR1 is SGHRS and CDR2 is YFSETQ. CDR3 sequence (DNA): TGCGCCAGCAGCTCGGGGACAGCCTTTAATGAAAAACTGTTTTTT. This gives the protein CASSSGTAFNEKLFF. Looking up the rest from reference TRBV5-1 and TRBJ1-4 gives the full variable domain: KAGVTQTPRYLIKTRGQQVTLSCSPISGHRSVSWYQQTPGQGLQFLFEYFSETQRNKGNFPGRFSGRQFSNSRSEMNVSTLELGDSALYLCASSSGTAFNEKLFFGSGTQLSVL.

The rearrangement links TRBV5-6 to TRBJ2-2; 10 bases are a match to TRBD1. V lost 3 bases and J lost 6; bases outside the gene matches: 11. CDR3 length: 17 residues. The germline V gene has CDR1 SGHDT and CDR2 YYEEEE. The CDR3, as DNA: TGTGCCAGCAGCTCGATCATTTGGACAGGGGGGGCCGGGGAGCTGTTTTTT. This encodes CASSSIIWTGGAGELFF. The entire variable domain, with the rest obtained from reference TRBV5-6 and TRBJ2-2, is as follows: DAGVTQSPTHLIKTRGQQVTLRCSPKSGHDTVSWYQQALGQGPQFIFQYYEEEERQRGNFPDRFSGHQFPNYSSELNVNALLLGDSALYLCASSSIIWTGGAGELFFGEGSRLTVL.

This clone was counted only a few times. V is TRBV28 and J is TRBJ2-7, with 7 nucleotides matching TRBD1. There are 13 residues in the CDR3. After removal of 6 bases from V and 4 bases from J, the junction contained 6 bases not matched to a gene. Germline assignment: CDR1 MDHEN and CDR2 SYDVKM. CDR3 amino acids: CASSPGTVYEQYF. For the CDR3, the DNA is TGTGCCAGCAGCCCCGGGACAGTATACGAGCAGTACTTC.

The chain uses TRBV5-4 and TRBJ1-4; D gene uncertain. Trimming removed 0 bases at V and 6 bases at J, with 18 bases between. The V gene's germline CDR1 is SGHNT and CDR2 YYREEE (reference sequence). This CDR3 region has 17 residues. CDR3 in amino acids: CASSLDVGTEGHEKLFF. CDR3 DNA: TGTGCCAGCAGCTTGGATGTAGGAACGGAAGGTCATGAAAAACTGTTTTTT.

This sequence joins TRBV5-1 and TRBJ2-3; D unresolved. The CDR3 runs 14 residues. Trimming left V 4 bases short and J 0 bases short, with 9 bases between. Germline V gene data show CDR1 as SGHRS and CDR2 as YFSETQ. The CDR3 loop reads CASSIQASTDTQYF. The CDR3 DNA is TGCGCCAGCAGCATTCAGGCTAGCACAGATACGCAGTATTTT.

The chain is built from TRBV5-1 and TRBJ1-1; D is undetermined. The V gene lost 5 bases and the J gene lost 2 bases, with 13 bases spanning the gap. The CDR3 has 14 residues. Looked up from germline, CDR1 is SGHRS and CDR2 is YFSETQ. The DNA for the CDR3 is TGCGCCAGCAGTCTAGGCGCGGAAAACACTGAAGCTTTCTTT. It encodes CASSLGAENTEAFF.

The J gene is TRBJ2-4, the V gene TRBV23-1; 8 bases align to TRBD1. TRBV23-1 belongs to the ORF category, with a function that is uncertain. The CDR3 totals 18 residues. V shed 6 bases, J shed 2 bases, and the junction held 15 bases outside the gene matches. DNA of the CDR3: TGCGCCAGCAGGGGCGCCAGGGGGCACGGGTTCACCAAAAACATTCAGTACTTC. This codes for CASRGARGHGFTKNIQYF.

J is TRBJ2-2 and V is TRBV14, with 10 nucleotides matching TRBD2. The germline V gene has CDR1 SGHDN and CDR2 FVKESK. J was trimmed by 12 bases and V by 0 bases; bases with no gene match: 7. This CDR3 region has 15 residues. The CDR3 nucleotides are TGTGCCAGCAGCCAAGATGGGGGTAGCGGGAGGAAGCTGTTTTTT. Residues: CASSQDGGSGRKLFF.

The V and J genes are TRBV5-5 and TRBJ2-2, with a possible D match to TRBD1 (9 bases). The CDR3 length is 17 residues. Trimming removed 4 bases at V and 5 bases at J, with 21 bases between. In germline, CDR1 is SGHKS, CDR2 YYEKEE (reference sequence). CDR3 in amino acids: CASSHGRDRVTTGELFF. In DNA, the CDR3 is TGTGCCAGCAGCCACGGGAGGGACAGGGTTACAACCGGGGAGCTGTTTTTT.

This clone was counted once. The J gene is TRBJ2-7, the V gene TRBV5-1, with 9 bases lining up with TRBD2. The V and J ends lost 0 bases and 3 bases, in that order; junction bases with no gene match: 7. Germline-derived CDR1 and CDR2 are SGHRS and YFSETQ. The CDR3 has 16 amino acids. The CDR3 sequence is CASSLGGAGGHYEQYF. CDR3 in DNA: TGCGCCAGCAGCTTGGGAGGAGCGGGAGGTCACTACGAGCAGTACTTC.

V usage is TRBV19 and J usage is TRBJ1-5, with TRBD1 matching 9 bases. The CDR3 has 15 residues. Germline CDR1 LNHDA, CDR2 SQIVND (reference sequence). V lost 7 bases to trimming and J lost 7 bases; unmatched junction nucleotides: 11. The CDR3 spells CASIPGQGYGQPQHF. The CDR3 coding sequence is TGTGCCAGTATTCCGGGACAGGGTTACGGGCAGCCCCAGCATTTT.

The genes are TRBV9 and TRBJ2-7; D call uncertain. The CDR3 has 14 residues. The V gene lost 3 bases and the J gene lost 2 bases, with 12 bases spanning the gap. Germline V lookup: CDR1 SGDLS, CDR2 YYNGEE. The DNA for the CDR3 is TGTGCCAGCAGCGCCCCAGGACGGACCTACGAGCAGTACTTC. Translation: CASSAPGRTYEQYF. Full variable domain (remainder filled in from reference TRBV9 and TRBJ2-7): DSGVTQTPKHLITATGQRVTLRCSPRSGDLSVYWYQQSLDQGLQFLIQYYNGEERAKGNILERFSAQQFPDLHSELNLSSLELGDSALYFCASSAPGRTYEQYFGPGTRLTVT.

The rearrangement joins TRBV7-6 to TRBJ1-6; a possible D gene is TRBD1 (5 bases). V lost 5 bases to trimming and J lost 10 bases, with 15 bases between them. The CDR3 is made up of 14 amino acids. From germline, CDR1 is SGHVS and CDR2 FNYEAQ. CDR3 nucleotides: TGTGCCAGCAGCCTCGGACAATCAGGCTCACCCCTCCACTTT. Residues: CASSLGQSGSPLHF. The whole variable domain, filled in from reference TRBV7-6 and TRBJ1-6, reads GAGVSQSPRYKVTKRGQDVALRCDPISGHVSLYWYRQALGQGPEFLTYFNYEAQQDKSGLPNDRFSAERPEGSISTLTIQRTEQRDSAMYRCASSLGQSGSPLHFGNGTRLTVT.

The chain recombines TRBV28 with TRBJ1-4; tentatively, D is TRBD1 (6 bases). The V end lost 6 bases, the J end lost 3 bases, and 17 bases lay between the germline ends. The CDR3 contains 16 residues. Germline V gene sequence: CDR1 MDHEN, CDR2 SYDVKM. As DNA, the CDR3 is TGTGCCAGCAGCCGAGCGGGCGGGGGCTCTAATGAAAAACTGTTTTTT. Its translation is CASSRAGGGSNEKLFF.

This chain joins TRBV7-6 and TRBJ2-7; TRBD2 matches at 7 bases. Losses at the gene ends were 5 bases for V and 3 bases for J; bases not matched to a gene: 13. From germline, CDR1 is SGHVS and CDR2 FNYEAQ. The CDR3 runs 16 residues. The chain's CDR3 is CASSAGGGGSLYEQYF. In DNA form, the CDR3 reads TGTGCCAGCAGCGCCGGCGGGGGAGGTTCCCTCTACGAGCAGTACTTC.

The chain employs TRBV6-5 and TRBJ1-2; 7 bases line up with TRBD1. Trimming at V came to 0 bases and at J to 6 bases, leaving 7 bases not matched to a gene. There are 15 residues in the CDR3. Germline V gene data show CDR1 as MNHEY and CDR2 as SVGAGI. The CDR3 region has the DNA TGTGCCAGCAGTTACTCGATGACAGGGAGGGATGGCTACACCTTC. Its translation is CASSYSMTGRDGYTF.

The chain links TRBV5-1 to TRBJ2-2, with D perhaps TRBD1 (6 bases). The CDR3 contains 14 residues. Germline CDR1 reads SGHRS; CDR2 reads YFSETQ. Trimming pared 6 bases from V and 5 bases from J, leaving 14 bases between. The CDR3 nucleotides are TGCGCCAGCACCAGGTCAAGGGGGACCGGGGAGCTGTTTTTT. Its translation: CASTRSRGTGELFF. Looking up the rest from reference TRBV5-1 and TRBJ2-2 gives the full variable domain: KAGVTQTPRYLIKTRGQQVTLSCSPISGHRSVSWYQQTPGQGLQFLFEYFSETQRNKGNFPGRFSGRQFSNSRSEMNVSTLELGDSALYLCASTRSRGTGELFFGEGSRLTVL.

A few counts support this clone. This chain connects TRBV28 to TRBJ1-2; unclear D gene. The CDR3 is 16 amino acids. Trimming cost V 8 bases and J 2 bases, with 21 bases left between them. CDR1 is MDHEN and CDR2 is SYDVKM in the germline V gene. The chain's CDR3 is CASALFNKGGNYGYTF. The CDR3 nucleotides read TGTGCCAGCGCCCTTTTCAACAAGGGAGGCAACTATGGCTACACCTTC.

The chain links TRBV15 to TRBJ1-5; possibly TRBD1 for D (6 bases). CDR1 and CDR2 (germline): LNHNV, YYDKDF (reference sequence). V lost 3 bases, J lost 1 base, and 10 bases lay in between. The CDR3 covers 15 residues. CDR3 protein: CATSREGGSNQPQHF. CDR3 coding DNA: TGTGCCACCAGCAGGGAAGGGGGAAGCAATCAGCCCCAGCATTTT.

For the CDR3, the DNA is TGTGCCAGCAGCGTAGAGGCGGGACAGGGATACGAGCAGTACTTC. It encodes CASSVEAGQGYEQYF. The chain joins TRBV9 to TRBJ2-7; 9 bases map to TRBD1. The J segment lost 4 bases and the V segment lost 0 bases, leaving 5 bases of the junction unmatched. The germline V gene encodes CDR1 SGDLS and CDR2 YYNGEE. The CDR3 runs to 15 residues.

This clone was seen a single time. The chain combines TRBV6-1 with TRBJ1-5; 10 nucleotides line up with TRBD1. The germline V gene encodes CDR1 MNHNS and CDR2 SASEGT. The junction had 10 bases not matched to a gene; V was cut back by 7 bases and J by 7 bases. This CDR3 is built from 15 residues. The chain's CDR3 is CASTIRDRGFQPQHF. DNA for the CDR3: TGTGCCAGCACTATCCGGGACAGGGGATTCCAGCCCCAGCATTTT.

The chain joins TRBV27 to TRBJ1-1; the D gene is possibly TRBD1 (6 bases). Trimming removed 0 bases at V and 3 bases at J, with 8 bases between. This CDR3 comprises 14 residues. From germline, CDR1 is MNHEY and CDR2 SMNVEV (reference sequence). Here the CDR3 DNA reads TGTGCCAGCAGTTTATCGGACAGTCACACTGAAGCTTTCTTT. It specifies CASSLSDSHTEAFF.

This chain uses TRBV7-8 with TRBJ1-1; D ambiguous. The V end was cut by 0 bases, the J end by 3 bases, with 17 bases between. The length of the CDR3 is 17 residues. Germline CDR1 and CDR2: SGHVS and FQNEAQ. The DNA for the CDR3 is TGTGCCAGCAGCTTAGCGCGCAGGCTCGACGAGGACACTGAAGCTTTCTTT. Translating gives CASSLARRLDEDTEAFF.

This clone occurred once. V gene TRBV5-1 combines with J gene TRBJ2-7; 10 bases match TRBD1. This CDR3 spans 14 amino acids. The germline gives CDR1 SGHRS, CDR2 YFSETQ. Germline trimming cut 4 bases from V and 4 bases from J; bases unmatched to any gene: 5. In DNA form, the CDR3 reads TGCGCCAGCAGCCCCCCGGGACAGGGGTACGAGCAGTACTTC. This sequence encodes CASSPPGQGYEQYF.

The chain combines TRBV7-9 with TRBJ1-1; D might be TRBD1 (6 bases). V was clipped by 6 bases and J by 5 bases, with 16 bases between them. The CDR3 loop spans 14 amino acids. Looked up from germline, CDR1 is SEHNR and CDR2 is FQNEAQ (reference sequence). CDR3: CASSSNSGVTEAFF. The CDR3 nucleotides are TGTGCCAGCAGTTCAAACTCAGGGGTTACTGAAGCTTTCTTT.

The chain links TRBV9 to TRBJ1-2; 7 nucleotides align to TRBD1. V lost 3 bases, J lost 3 bases, and 11 bases stayed unmatched. This CDR3 contains 16 residues. From germline, CDR1 is SGDLS and CDR2 YYNGEE. The chain's CDR3 is CASSARTSGTDYGYTF. CDR3 coding DNA: TGTGCCAGCAGCGCTAGGACGTCTGGGACAGACTATGGCTACACCTTC.

CDR3: CASSMGQSWETQYF. CDR3 in DNA: TGTGCCAGTAGTATGGGACAGTCCTGGGAGACCCAGTACTTC. The rearrangement links TRBV19 to TRBJ2-5; 7 bases are a match to TRBD1. This CDR3 has 14 residues. Trimming removed 3 bases from V and 5 bases from J; junction bases left unmatched: 6. The germline CDR1 and CDR2 sequences are LNHDA and SQIVND (reference sequence).